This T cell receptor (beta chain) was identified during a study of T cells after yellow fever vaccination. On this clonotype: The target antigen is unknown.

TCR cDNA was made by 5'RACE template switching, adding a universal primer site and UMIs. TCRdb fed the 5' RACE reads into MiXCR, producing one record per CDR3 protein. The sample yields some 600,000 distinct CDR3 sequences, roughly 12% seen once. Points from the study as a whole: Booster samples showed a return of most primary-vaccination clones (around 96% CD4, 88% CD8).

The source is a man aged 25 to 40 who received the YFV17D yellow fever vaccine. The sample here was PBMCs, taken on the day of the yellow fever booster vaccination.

CDR3 protein: CATGWADTDTQYF. CDR3 in DNA: TGTGCCACCGGATGGGCGGACACAGATACGCAGTATTTT. The V call is TRBV15, the J call TRBJ2-3; D gene unclear. In germline, CDR1 is LNHNV, CDR2 YYDKDF (reference sequence). The CDR3 contains 13 residues. V was trimmed by 8 bases and J by 2 bases, leaving 11 bases between them.